The 16 T cell receptor beta chains listed next were all sequenced from one sample in a study of monozygotic twins with inflammatory bowel disease. TCRdb processed the 5' RACE reads again and assigns one entry to each CDR3 protein, with no DNA. This sample's clone table lists approximately 400,000 distinct CDR3 sequences. What was sequenced was blood. These receptors all stem from a human donor with ulcerative colitis or Crohn's disease, or a healthy co-twin of an affected twin (not recorded which).

The chain couples TRBV20-1 to TRBJ2-5; absent DNA, TCRdb's TRBD1 call cannot be checked. The CDR3 length is 15 residues. CDR1 DFQATT and CDR2 SNEGSKA come from the germline V gene (reference sequence). The CDR3 sequence: CSAGQLRDSQETQYF.

This chain uses TRBV5-1 with TRBJ2-3. The germline gives CDR1 SGHRS, CDR2 YFSETQ. The CDR3 consists of 15 residues. The CDR3 is CASSLATKATDTQYF.

The rearrangement links TRBV6-5 to TRBJ1-1. The CDR3 spans 15 residues. Germline CDR1 MNHEY, CDR2 SVGAGI. CDR3 sequence: CASSYSSRLNTEAFF.

V gene TRBV5-1 combines with J gene TRBJ1-1; without DNA, the TCRdb call of TRBD1 cannot be checked. The length of the CDR3 is 14 residues. The germline V gene has CDR1 SGHRS and CDR2 YFSETQ. The CDR3 protein is CASSLITGDTEAFF.

V is TRBV20-1 and J is TRBJ2-3; TCRdb's D call, TRBD2, is unchecked because there is no DNA. There are 13 residues in the CDR3. From germline, CDR1 is DFQATT and CDR2 SNEGSKA (reference sequence). The CDR3 region is CSARSGLPNTQYF.

The V and J genes are TRBV5-5 and TRBJ2-5; TCRdb indicates TRBD2, and absent DNA this call remains unverified. In germline, CDR1 is SGHKS, CDR2 YYEKEE (reference sequence). This CDR3 is 16 amino acids long. This CDR3 reads CASSVLAGARQETQYF.

V is TRBV3-1 and J is TRBJ1-2; TCRdb reports TRBD1, a call that lacks DNA to check it against. The CDR3 is 12 amino acids. CDR1 LGHDT and CDR2 YNNKEL come from the germline V gene (reference sequence). CDR3 loop: CASSPGGYGYTF.

This chain links TRBV18 with TRBJ2-1; the D call of TRBD2 rests on TCRdb alone, since no DNA is present to check it. Germline CDR1 and CDR2: KGHSH and LQKENI. CDR3 length equals 16 residues. The CDR3 is CASSPSGAGGPFEQFF.

V is TRBV2 and J is TRBJ2-7; the D call from TCRdb, TRBD1, cannot be confirmed without DNA. Germline CDR1 is SNHLY and CDR2 is FYNNEI. This CDR3 is built from 12 residues. This CDR3 is CASSRAAYEQYF.

The J gene is TRBJ2-5, the V gene TRBV5-1; TCRdb returns TRBD1, unconfirmable since there is no DNA. Looked up from germline, CDR1 is SGHRS and CDR2 is YFSETQ. CDR3 length: 15 amino acids. The CDR3 region is CASSVGTGMRETQYF.

This chain connects TRBV5-5 to TRBJ1-2; without DNA, the TCRdb call of TRBD1 cannot be checked. In germline, CDR1 is SGHKS, CDR2 YYEKEE (reference sequence). CDR3 length: 12 residues. CDR3 in amino acids: CASSWTGSGYTF.

The chain has TRBV27 and TRBJ2-3; TCRdb names TRBD1, which stays unverified in the absence of DNA. Germline assignment: CDR1 MNHEY and CDR2 SMNVEV (reference sequence). The CDR3 is made up of 15 amino acids. CDR3 in amino acids: CASSPPGRASDTQYF.

The chain links TRBV20-1 to TRBJ2-1; with no DNA, the TCRdb D assignment of TRBD2 cannot be verified. Germline V gene sequence: CDR1 DFQATT, CDR2 SNEGSKA (reference sequence). This CDR3 is built from 15 residues. CDR3: CSARRTSGGTNEQFF.

This chain links TRBV29-1 with TRBJ1-1; there is no DNA to check the TCRdb D call of TRBD1. Looked up from germline, CDR1 is SQVTM and CDR2 is ANQGSEA. This CDR3 has 15 amino acids. The chain's CDR3 is CSVKALGSGNTEAFF.

The rearrangement links TRBV5-1 to TRBJ2-2; the TCRdb call, TRBD1, lacks DNA for checking. Germline CDR1 is SGHRS and CDR2 is YFSETQ. The CDR3 covers 15 residues. The CDR3 protein is CASATGRGNTGELFF.

V is TRBV29-1 and J is TRBJ1-5; TCRdb names TRBD1, which stays unverified in the absence of DNA. The germline V gene encodes CDR1 SQVTM and CDR2 ANQGSEA. CDR3 length: 13 residues. CDR3 in amino acids: CSTRQGPNQPQHF.